Detailed here is one T cell receptor beta chain. Its antigen is unknown. TCRdb's copy holds only in-frame clones and misses some; the assay was immunoSEQ multiplex PCR. The sample records about 820,000 clones, 92% being singletons. V lost 6 bases and J lost 0; bases outside the gene matches: 5. Germline assignment: CDR1 LNHDA and CDR2 SQIVND (reference sequence). CDR3 length equals 17 residues. These data originate in a study of shared clonotypes between healthy human individuals. General study points: It was anticipated that sequencing depth would influence how many clonotypes donors shared.

Naive CD8 cells, CD45RO-negative and positively selected for CCR7, excluded terminally differentiated effector memory CD45RA+ cells. The source of this sequence is a young man in good health. Sequenced material: naive CD8+ T cells sorted from blood. The rearrangement joins TRBV19 to TRBJ2-1; 13 bases map to TRBD2. The CDR3 protein is CASSQTSGRHSYNEQFF. CDR3 nucleotides: TGTGCCAGTAGCCAGACTAGCGGGAGGCACTCCTACAATGAGCAGTTCTTC.